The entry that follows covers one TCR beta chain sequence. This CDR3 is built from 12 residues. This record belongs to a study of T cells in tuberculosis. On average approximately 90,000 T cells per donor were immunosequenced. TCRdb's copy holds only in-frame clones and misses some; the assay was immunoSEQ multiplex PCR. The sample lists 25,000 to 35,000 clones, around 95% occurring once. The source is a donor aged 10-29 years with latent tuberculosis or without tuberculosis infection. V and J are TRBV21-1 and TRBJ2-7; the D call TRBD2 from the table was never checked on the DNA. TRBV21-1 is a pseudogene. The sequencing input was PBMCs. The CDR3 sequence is CASSKYPAGQYF. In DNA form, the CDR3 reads TGTGCCAGCAGCAAATACCCAGCGGGACAGTACTTC.